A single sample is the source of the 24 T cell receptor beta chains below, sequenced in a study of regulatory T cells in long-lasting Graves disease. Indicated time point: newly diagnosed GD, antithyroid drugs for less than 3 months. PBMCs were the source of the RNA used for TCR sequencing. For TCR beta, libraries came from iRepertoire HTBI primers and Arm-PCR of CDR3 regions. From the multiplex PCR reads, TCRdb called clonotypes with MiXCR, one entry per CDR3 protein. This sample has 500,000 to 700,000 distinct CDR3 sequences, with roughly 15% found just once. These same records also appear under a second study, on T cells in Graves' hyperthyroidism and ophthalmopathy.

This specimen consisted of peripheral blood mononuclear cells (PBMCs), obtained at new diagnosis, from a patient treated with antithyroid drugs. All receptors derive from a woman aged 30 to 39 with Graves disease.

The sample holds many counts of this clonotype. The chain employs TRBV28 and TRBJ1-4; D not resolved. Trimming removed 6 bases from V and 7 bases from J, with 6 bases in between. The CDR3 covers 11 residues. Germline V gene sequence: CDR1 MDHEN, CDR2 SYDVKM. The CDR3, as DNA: TGTGCCAGCAGCTTAGTTGAAAAACTGTTTTTT. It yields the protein CASSLVEKLFF. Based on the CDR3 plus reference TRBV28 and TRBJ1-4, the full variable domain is DVKVTQSSRYLVKRTGEKVFLECVQDMDHENMFWYRQDPGLGLRLIYFSYDVKMKEKGDIPEGYSVSREKKERFSLILESASTNQTSMYLCASSLVEKLFFGSGTQLSVL.

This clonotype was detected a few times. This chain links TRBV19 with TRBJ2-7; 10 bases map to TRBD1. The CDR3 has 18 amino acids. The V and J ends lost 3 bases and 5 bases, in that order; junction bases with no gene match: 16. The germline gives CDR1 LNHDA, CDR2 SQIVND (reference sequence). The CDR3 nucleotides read TGTGCCAGTAGTATGACGAGCCTGATCGGACAGGGGGTAAACGAGCAGTACTTC. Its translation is CASSMTSLIGQGVNEQYF.

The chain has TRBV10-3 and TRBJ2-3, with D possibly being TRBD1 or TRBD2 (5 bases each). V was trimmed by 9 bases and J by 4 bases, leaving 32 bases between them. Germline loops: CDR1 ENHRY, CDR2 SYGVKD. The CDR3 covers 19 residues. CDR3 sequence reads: CAIRGVGRREKILSDTQYF. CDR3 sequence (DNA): TGTGCCATTCGGGGTGTGGGCCGCAGGGAAAAAATTCTTTCAGATACGCAGTATTTT.

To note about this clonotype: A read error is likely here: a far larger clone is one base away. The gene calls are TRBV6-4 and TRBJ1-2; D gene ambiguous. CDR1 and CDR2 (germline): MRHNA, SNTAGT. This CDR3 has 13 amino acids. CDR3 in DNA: TGTGCCAGCAGCACCGGACCCTCCTATGGCTACGCCTTC. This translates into CASSTGPSYGYAF.

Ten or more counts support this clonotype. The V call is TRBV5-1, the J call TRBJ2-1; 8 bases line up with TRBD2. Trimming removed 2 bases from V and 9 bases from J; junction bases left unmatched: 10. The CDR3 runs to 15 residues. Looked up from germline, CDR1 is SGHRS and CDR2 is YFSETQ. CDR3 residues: CASSLRSGSWSEQFF. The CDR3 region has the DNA TGCGCCAGCAGCTTAAGGAGCGGGAGTTGGAGTGAGCAGTTCTTC. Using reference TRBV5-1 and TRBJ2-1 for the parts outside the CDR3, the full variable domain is KAGVTQTPRYLIKTRGQQVTLSCSPISGHRSVSWYQQTPGQGLQFLFEYFSETQRNKGNFPGRFSGRQFSNSRSEMNVSTLELGDSALYLCASSLRSGSWSEQFFGPGTRLTVL.

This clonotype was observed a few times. CDR3 loop: CSVPGRGGSNYGYTF. Here the CDR3 DNA reads TGCAGCGTTCCTGGCAGGGGGGGTTCGAACTATGGCTACACCTTC. This chain links TRBV29-1 with TRBJ1-2; 7 bases line up with TRBD1. The CDR3 runs to 15 residues. J was trimmed by 2 bases and V by 5 bases; bases with no gene match: 11. Germline CDR1 is SQVTM and CDR2 is ANQGSEA.

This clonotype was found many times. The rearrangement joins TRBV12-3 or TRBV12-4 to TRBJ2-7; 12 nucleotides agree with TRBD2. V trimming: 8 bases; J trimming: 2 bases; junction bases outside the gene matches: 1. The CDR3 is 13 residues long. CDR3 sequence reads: CASGLAGPYEQYF. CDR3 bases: TGTGCCAGCGGACTAGCGGGGCCCTACGAGCAGTACTTC.

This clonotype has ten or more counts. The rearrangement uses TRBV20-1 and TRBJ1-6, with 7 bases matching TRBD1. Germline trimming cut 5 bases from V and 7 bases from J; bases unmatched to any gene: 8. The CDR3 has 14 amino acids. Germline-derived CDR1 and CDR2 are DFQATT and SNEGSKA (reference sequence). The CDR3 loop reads CSARDRARNSPLHF. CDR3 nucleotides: TGCAGTGCTCGTGACAGGGCTAGGAATTCACCCCTCCACTTT.

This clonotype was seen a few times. The CDR3 DNA reads TGCAGCGTTGATGCTGGTCGGACTAGCGATACGCAGTATTTT. This translates into CSVDAGRTSDTQYF. The chain is built from TRBV29-1 and TRBJ2-3, with TRBD2 matching 8 bases. The CDR3 totals 14 residues. Trimming at V came to 3 bases and at J to 6 bases, leaving 8 bases not matched to a gene. Germline V lookup: CDR1 SQVTM, CDR2 ANQGSEA.

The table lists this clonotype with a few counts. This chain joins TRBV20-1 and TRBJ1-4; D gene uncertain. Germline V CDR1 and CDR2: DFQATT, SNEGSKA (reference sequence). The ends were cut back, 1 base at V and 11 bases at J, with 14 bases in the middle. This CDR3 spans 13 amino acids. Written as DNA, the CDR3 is TGCAGTGCTAGAGCGACTGCTCGGAAGAAACTGTTTTTT. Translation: CSARATARKKLFF.

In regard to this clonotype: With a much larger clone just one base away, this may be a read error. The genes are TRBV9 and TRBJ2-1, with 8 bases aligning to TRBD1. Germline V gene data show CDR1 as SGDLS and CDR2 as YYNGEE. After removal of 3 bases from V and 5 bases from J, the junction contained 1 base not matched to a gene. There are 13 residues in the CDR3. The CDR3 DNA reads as TGTGCCAGCAGCGCGGACAGGGACAATGAGCAGTTCTTC. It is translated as CASSADRDNEQFF.

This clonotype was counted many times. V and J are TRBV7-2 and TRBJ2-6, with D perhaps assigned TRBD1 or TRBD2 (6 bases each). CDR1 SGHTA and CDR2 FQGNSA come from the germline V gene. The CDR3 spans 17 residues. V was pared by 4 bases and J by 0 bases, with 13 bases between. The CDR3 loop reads CASSWGAGLSGANVLTF. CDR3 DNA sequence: TGTGCCAGCAGCTGGGGGGCAGGGCTCTCTGGGGCCAACGTCCTGACTTTC.

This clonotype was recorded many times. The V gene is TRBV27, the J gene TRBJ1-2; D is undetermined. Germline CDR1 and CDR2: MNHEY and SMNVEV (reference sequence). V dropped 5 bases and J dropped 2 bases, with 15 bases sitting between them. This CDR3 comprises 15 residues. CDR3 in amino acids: CASSPGGLGNYGYTF. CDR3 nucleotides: TGTGCCAGCAGTCCCGGCGGGTTGGGGAACTATGGCTACACCTTC.

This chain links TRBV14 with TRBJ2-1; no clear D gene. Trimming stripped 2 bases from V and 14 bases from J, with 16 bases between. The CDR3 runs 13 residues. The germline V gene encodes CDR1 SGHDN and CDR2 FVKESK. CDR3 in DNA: TGTGCCAGCAGCCAAAAGCTTAACGGAGCCGAGTTCTTC. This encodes CASSQKLNGAEFF.

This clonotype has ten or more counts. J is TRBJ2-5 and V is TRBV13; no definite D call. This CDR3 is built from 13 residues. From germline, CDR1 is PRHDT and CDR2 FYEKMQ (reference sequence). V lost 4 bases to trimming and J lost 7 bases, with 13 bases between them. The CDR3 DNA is TGTGCCAGCAGCTCCATAGGCAGTGGGACCCAGTACTTC. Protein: CASSSIGSGTQYF.

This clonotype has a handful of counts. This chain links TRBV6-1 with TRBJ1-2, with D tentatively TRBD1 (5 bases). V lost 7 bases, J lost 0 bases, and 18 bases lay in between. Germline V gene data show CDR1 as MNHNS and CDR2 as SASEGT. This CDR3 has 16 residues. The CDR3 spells CASTEHRSITNYGYTF. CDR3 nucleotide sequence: TGTGCCAGCACCGAGCACAGGAGCATCACTAACTATGGCTACACCTTC.

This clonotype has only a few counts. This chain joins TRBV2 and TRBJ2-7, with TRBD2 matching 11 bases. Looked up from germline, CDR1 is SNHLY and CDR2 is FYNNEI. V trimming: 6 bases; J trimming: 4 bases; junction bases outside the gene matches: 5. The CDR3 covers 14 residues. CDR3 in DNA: TGTGCCAGCAGAGGGACTAGCGGCGGGTACGAGCAGTACTTC. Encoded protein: CASRGTSGGYEQYF.

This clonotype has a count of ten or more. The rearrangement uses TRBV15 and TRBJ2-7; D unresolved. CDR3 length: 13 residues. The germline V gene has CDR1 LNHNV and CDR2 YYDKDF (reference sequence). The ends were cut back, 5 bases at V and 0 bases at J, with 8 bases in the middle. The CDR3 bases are TGTGCCACCAGCCCCGACAACTCCTACGAGCAGTACTTC. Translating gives CATSPDNSYEQYF.

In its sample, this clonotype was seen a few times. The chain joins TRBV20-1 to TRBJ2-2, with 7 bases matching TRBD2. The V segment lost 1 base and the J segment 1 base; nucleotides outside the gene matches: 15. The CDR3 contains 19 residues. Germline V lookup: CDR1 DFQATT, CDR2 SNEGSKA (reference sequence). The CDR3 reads CSARVPGLTPGVNTGELFF. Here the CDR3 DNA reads TGCAGTGCTAGAGTTCCGGGACTAACCCCCGGAGTGAACACCGGGGAGCTGTTTTTT.

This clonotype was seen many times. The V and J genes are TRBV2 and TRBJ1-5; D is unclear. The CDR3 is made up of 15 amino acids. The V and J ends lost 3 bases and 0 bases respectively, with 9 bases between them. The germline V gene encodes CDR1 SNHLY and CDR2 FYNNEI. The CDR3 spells CASSDGSGSNQPQHF. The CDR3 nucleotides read TGTGCCAGCAGTGATGGCAGTGGTAGCAATCAGCCCCAGCATTTT.

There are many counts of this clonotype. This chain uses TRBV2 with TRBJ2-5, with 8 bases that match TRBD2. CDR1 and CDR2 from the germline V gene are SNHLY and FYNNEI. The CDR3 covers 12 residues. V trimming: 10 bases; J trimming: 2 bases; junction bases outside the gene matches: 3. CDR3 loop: CATGLAQETQYF. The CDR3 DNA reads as TGTGCCACCGGACTAGCACAAGAGACCCAGTACTTC.

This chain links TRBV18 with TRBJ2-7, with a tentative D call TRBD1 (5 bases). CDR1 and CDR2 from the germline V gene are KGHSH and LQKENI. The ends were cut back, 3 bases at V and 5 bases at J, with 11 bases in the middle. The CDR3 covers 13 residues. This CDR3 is CASSPTGRHEQYF. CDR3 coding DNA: TGTGCCAGCTCACCTACAGGTAGGCACGAGCAGTACTTC. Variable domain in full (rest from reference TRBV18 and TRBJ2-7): NAGVMQNPRHLVRRRGQEARLRCSPMKGHSHVYWYRQLPEEGLKFMVYLQKENIIDESGMPKERFSAEFPKEGPSILRIQQVVRGDSAAYFCASSPTGRHEQYFGPGTRLTVT.

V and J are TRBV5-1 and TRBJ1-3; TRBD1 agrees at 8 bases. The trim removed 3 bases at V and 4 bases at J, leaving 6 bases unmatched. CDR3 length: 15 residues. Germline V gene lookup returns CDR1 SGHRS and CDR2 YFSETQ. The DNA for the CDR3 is TGCGCCAGCAGCTCAGGGGGCATAGGAGGAAACACCATATATTTT. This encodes CASSSGGIGGNTIYF.

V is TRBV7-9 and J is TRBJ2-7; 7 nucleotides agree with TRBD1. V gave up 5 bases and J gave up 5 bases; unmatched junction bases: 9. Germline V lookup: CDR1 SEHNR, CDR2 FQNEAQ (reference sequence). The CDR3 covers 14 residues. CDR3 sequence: CASSIGQEFHEQYF. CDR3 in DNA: TGTGCCAGCAGCATCGGACAGGAGTTCCACGAGCAGTACTTC.